The 15 T cell receptor beta chains listed next were all sequenced from one sample in a study of patients and donors after allogeneic stem cell transplantation. TCRdb independently ran MiXCR on the RT-PCR reads; one entry per CDR3 protein. The sample shows 87,000 or so distinct CDR3 sequences, approximately 5% of them seen only once. Sequencing used blood, either unsorted or a sorted T cell fraction (not recorded which). These receptors originate from a human donor who was either an allogeneic HSCT recipient or a stem cell or donor lymphocyte infusion donor (not recorded which). It is not recorded whose cells these are; they may come from a transplant donor.

In DNA form, the CDR3 reads TGTGCCAGCAGTTACTCGACACACGGCGGCTATGGCTACACCTTC. Translating it yields CASSYSTHGGYGYTF. The genes are TRBV6-5 and TRBJ1-2; D unresolved. The CDR3 totals 15 residues. Germline V gene lookup returns CDR1 MNHEY and CDR2 SVGAGI. Trimming took 0 bases from V and 4 from J, leaving 12 bases between them.

The chain recombines TRBV2 with TRBJ1-5; no definite D call. The CDR3 runs to 14 residues. V lost 7 bases and J lost 9, with 19 bases in between. Germline V gene lookup returns CDR1 SNHLY and CDR2 FYNNEI. This chain's CDR3 is CASTATSGARPQHF. The CDR3 DNA reads TGTGCCAGCACAGCCACCAGTGGTGCGCGGCCCCAGCATTTT. Drawing the rest from reference TRBV2 and TRBJ1-5, the complete variable domain is EPEVTQTPSHQVTQMGQEVILRCVPISNHLYFYWYRQILGQKVEFLVSFYNNEISEKSEIFDDQFSVERPDGSNFTLKIRSTKLEDSAMYFCASTATSGARPQHFGDGTRLSIL.

This clonotype was detected many times. The CDR3 DNA sequence: TGTGCCAGCAGCCCTGGACAGGGCTCCTACAATGAGCAGTTCTTC. Protein product: CASSPGQGSYNEQFF. The rearrangement joins TRBV12-3 or TRBV12-4 to TRBJ2-1; 8 bases align to TRBD1. The CDR3 sequence is 15 residues long. The V and J ends lost 6 bases and 0 bases, in that order; junction bases with no gene match: 4.

This clonotype has a count of ten or more. The chain has TRBV20-1 and TRBJ2-7; D is possibly TRBD2 (6 bases). This CDR3 contains 13 residues. V dropped 1 base and J dropped 7 bases, with 14 bases sitting between them. The germline CDR1 and CDR2 sequences are DFQATT and SNEGSKA (reference sequence). CDR3 region: CSARAPSVEEQYF. The CDR3 nucleotides are TGCAGTGCTAGAGCACCTAGCGTGGAAGAGCAGTACTTC.

This clonotype has at least ten counts. The J gene is TRBJ2-5, the V gene TRBV29-1, with D maybe TRBD2 (5 bases). V lost 3 bases and J lost 6, with 14 bases in between. Germline assignment: CDR1 SQVTM and CDR2 ANQGSEA. CDR3 size: 13 residues. The CDR3 sequence: CSVDVRGFQTQYF. Written as DNA, the CDR3 is TGCAGCGTTGACGTTAGAGGGTTCCAGACCCAGTACTTC.

This clonotype was seen many times. The chain has TRBV3-1 and TRBJ2-7; 10 bases agree with TRBD2. The CDR3 is made up of 17 amino acids. Germline CDR1 is LGHDT and CDR2 is YNNKEL (reference sequence). The J segment lost 1 base and the V segment lost 2 bases, leaving 8 bases of the junction unmatched. In DNA, the CDR3 is TGTGCCAGCAGCCAAAGTCTAGCGGGAGCCCCTTCCTACGAGCAGTACTTC. This translates into CASSQSLAGAPSYEQYF.

This clonotype came up many times. The rearrangement joins TRBV5-1 to TRBJ2-1; 9 bases match TRBD2. The CDR3 totals 17 residues. CDR1 is SGHRS and CDR2 is YFSETQ in the germline V gene. The V gene end was trimmed by 2 bases and the J gene end by 1 base; junction bases not matched to a gene: 7. The CDR3 is CASSFIPTSGSYNEQFF. In DNA form, the CDR3 reads TGCGCCAGCAGCTTTATCCCGACTAGCGGATCCTACAATGAGCAGTTCTTC.

This clonotype was counted between two and nine times. The genes are TRBV10-3 and TRBJ1-2, with a weak D call TRBD1 (5 bases). The germline V gene encodes CDR1 ENHRY and CDR2 SYGVKD. The CDR3 is 14 residues long. Trimming pared 4 bases from V and 6 bases from J, leaving 15 bases between. The CDR3 sequence is CAISVRGQGHGYTF. In DNA, the CDR3 is TGTGCCATCAGTGTTCGAGGGCAGGGCCATGGCTACACCTTC.

This clonotype has ten or more counts. A read error may account for a junction end that differs from germline. The chain recombines TRBV7-6 with TRBJ2-5; a possible D gene is TRBD1 (6 bases). This CDR3 has 13 amino acids. CDR1 SGHVS and CDR2 FNYEAQ come from the germline V gene. The DNA for the CDR3 is TGTGCCAGCACCATACAGGGCCAAGGGACCCAGTACTTC. Its protein is CASTIQGQGTQYF. The full variable domain, in which reference TRBV7-6 and TRBJ2-5 provide the parts outside the CDR3, is GAGVSQSPRYKVTKRGQDVALRCDPISGHVSLYWYRQALGQGPEFLTYFNYEAQQDKSGLPNDRFSAERPEGSISTLTIQRTEQRDSAMYRCASTIQGQGTQYFGPGTRLLVL.

The table lists this clonotype with many counts. This rearrangement joins TRBV29-1 to TRBJ2-7, with D possibly TRBD2 on 5 matching bases. The CDR3 spans 12 residues. V was pared by 7 bases and J by 5 bases, with 15 bases between. From germline, CDR1 is SQVTM and CDR2 ANQGSEA. The CDR3 DNA reads as TGCAGCGCGATCATGAGAGGGAACGAGCAGTACTTC. Amino acids: CSAIMRGNEQYF.

This clonotype appeared many times. V gene TRBV3-1 combines with J gene TRBJ1-2; D is perhaps TRBD1 (5 bases). Trimming left V 7 bases short and J 2 bases short, with 11 bases between. CDR1 and CDR2 (germline): LGHDT, YNNKEL (reference sequence). The CDR3 has 13 amino acids. CDR3 DNA sequence: TGTGCCAGCACCGGACAAGGGAACTATGGCTACACCTTC. This gives the protein CASTGQGNYGYTF.

This chain uses TRBV27 with TRBJ2-7; 8 nucleotides align to TRBD2. Germline assignment: CDR1 MNHEY and CDR2 SMNVEV (reference sequence). The ends lost 10 bases at V and 2 bases at J; junction bases unmatched: 10. The CDR3 is 14 amino acids. The CDR3 nucleotides read TGTGCCATCCCGAGCGGGAGAAAACCCTACGAGCAGTACTTC. Its translation: CAIPSGRKPYEQYF.

This clonotype showed up many times. The chain recombines TRBV5-5 with TRBJ2-5; no clear D gene. Trimming took off 0 bases at V and 2 bases at J, with 5 bases between the two ends. This CDR3 comprises 13 residues. Germline values: CDR1 SGHKS, CDR2 YYEKEE (reference sequence). The CDR3 DNA sequence: TGTGCCAGCAGCTTGGGTGAGCAAGAGACCCAGTACTTC. Amino acids: CASSLGEQETQYF.

The chain uses TRBV28 and TRBJ1-1; D possibly corresponds to TRBD1 (6 bases). This CDR3 is built from 14 residues. In germline, CDR1 is MDHEN, CDR2 SYDVKM. V gave up 6 bases and J gave up 1 base, with 12 bases separating them. The CDR3 nucleotides are TGTGCCAGCAGGGAGGGGGGCCAGAACACTGAAGCTTTCTTT. It is translated as CASREGGQNTEAFF.

This clonotype was observed many times. The rearrangement links TRBV6-6 to TRBJ1-5; weak D call: TRBD1 (6 bases). V was trimmed by 8 bases and J by 3 bases, leaving 11 bases between them. CDR1 MNHNY and CDR2 SVGAGI come from the germline V gene (reference sequence). The CDR3 runs 13 residues. CDR3 region: CASWRQDNQPQHF. CDR3 nucleotide sequence: TGTGCCAGCTGGAGACAGGACAATCAGCCCCAGCATTTT.